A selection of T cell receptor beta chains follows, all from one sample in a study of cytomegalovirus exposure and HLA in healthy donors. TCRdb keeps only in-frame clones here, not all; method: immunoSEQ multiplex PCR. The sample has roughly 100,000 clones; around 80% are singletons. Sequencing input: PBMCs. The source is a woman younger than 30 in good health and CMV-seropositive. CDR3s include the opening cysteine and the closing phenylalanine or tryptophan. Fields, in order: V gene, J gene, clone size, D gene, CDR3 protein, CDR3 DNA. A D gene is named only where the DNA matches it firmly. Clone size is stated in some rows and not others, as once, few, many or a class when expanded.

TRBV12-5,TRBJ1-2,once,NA,CASGFLGRGYTF,TGTGCTAGTGGTTTTCTAGGGAGAGGCTACACCTTC
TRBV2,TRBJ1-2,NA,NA,CASRYRQTNYGYTF,TGTGCCAGCAGGTACCGACAGACGAACTATGGCTACACCTTC
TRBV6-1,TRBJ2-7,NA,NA,CASSEAGSTYEQYF,TGTGCCAGCAGTGAAGCAGGGAGTACCTACGAGCAGTACTTC
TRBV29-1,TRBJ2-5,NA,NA,CSVEVQNQETQYF,TGCAGCGTTGAAGTACAGAACCAAGAGACCCAGTACTTC
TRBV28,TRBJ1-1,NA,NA,CASSSGWVGLNTEAFF,TGTGCCAGCAGTTCCGGGTGGGTGGGTTTGAACACTGAAGCTTTCTTT
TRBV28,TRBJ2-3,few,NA,CASRRGESDTQYF,TGTGCCAGCAGAAGGGGCGAGTCAGATACGCAGTATTTT
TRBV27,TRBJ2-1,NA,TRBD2,CASSFDGLAGGYEQFF,TGTGCCAGCAGTTTCGATGGGCTAGCGGGAGGCTATGAGCAGTTCTTC
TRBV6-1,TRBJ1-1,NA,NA,CASRLGANTEAFF,TGTGCCAGCAGATTAGGGGCGAACACTGAAGCTTTCTTT
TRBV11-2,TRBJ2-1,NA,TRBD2,CASIPPGRGSSYNEQFF,TGTGCCAGCATCCCCCCAGGACGCGGGAGCTCCTACAATGAGCAGTTCTTC
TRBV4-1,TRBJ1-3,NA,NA,CASSQPGGDLGNTIYF,TGCGCCAGCAGCCAACCGGGAGGGGACCTCGGAAACACCATATATTTT
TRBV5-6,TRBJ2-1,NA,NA,CASSSSTGMSSYNEQFF,TGTGCCAGCAGCTCCTCAACAGGGATGAGCTCCTACAATGAGCAGTTCTTC
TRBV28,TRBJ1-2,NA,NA,CASRAGANYGYTF,TGTGCCAGCAGAGCAGGGGCTAACTATGGCTACACCTTC
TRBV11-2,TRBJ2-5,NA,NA,CASSFRTITETQYF,TGTGCCAGCAGCTTTCGGACTATTACAGAGACCCAGTACTTC
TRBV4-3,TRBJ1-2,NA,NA,CASSQEEWGRYGYTF,TGCGCCAGCAGCCAAGAGGAGTGGGGCCGGTATGGCTACACCTTC
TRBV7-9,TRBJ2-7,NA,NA,CASSRPLAYEQYF,TGTGCCAGCAGCCGTCCCTTAGCCTACGAGCAGTACTTC
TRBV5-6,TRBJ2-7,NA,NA,CASSFRGYEQYF,TGTGCCAGCAGCTTTCGAGGGTACGAGCAGTACTTC
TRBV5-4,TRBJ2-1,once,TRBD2,CASSSTSGGVRGPGKWEQFF,TGTGCCAGCAGCTCTACTAGCGGGGGGGTTCGAGGGCCCGGAAAATGGGAGCAGTTCTTC
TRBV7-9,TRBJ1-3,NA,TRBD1,CASSKWDRTFSGNTIYF,TGTGCCAGCAGCAAATGGGACAGGACTTTCTCTGGAAACACCATATATTTT
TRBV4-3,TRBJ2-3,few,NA,CASSQGPWTSSTPDTQYF,TGCGCCAGCAGCCAAGGCCCTTGGACTTCTAGCACCCCAGATACGCAGTATTTT
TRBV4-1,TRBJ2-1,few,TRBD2,CASSQPSGTSGNSYNEQFF,TGCGCCAGCAGCCAACCTTCCGGGACTAGCGGGAACTCCTACAATGAGCAGTTCTTC
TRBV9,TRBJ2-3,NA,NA,CASSVEGGGSTDTQYF,TGTGCCAGCAGCGTAGAAGGGGGGGGTAGCACAGATACGCAGTATTTT
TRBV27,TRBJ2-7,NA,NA,CASSILGNEQYF,TGTGCCAGCAGTATACTAGGAAACGAGCAGTACTTC
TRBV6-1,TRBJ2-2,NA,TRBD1,CASRYRGWELFF,TGTGCCAGCAGATACAGGGGTTGGGAGCTGTTTTTT
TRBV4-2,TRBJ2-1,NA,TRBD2,CASSITRRGPGLADNEQFF,TGTGCCAGCAGCATAACACGACGGGGCCCGGGACTAGCGGACAATGAGCAGTTCTTC
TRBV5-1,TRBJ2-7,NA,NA,CASYPWEPNSYEQYF,TGCGCCAGTTACCCGTGGGAGCCCAATTCCTACGAGCAGTACTTC
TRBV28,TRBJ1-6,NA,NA,CASSSLTGGATPLHF,TGTGCCAGCAGTTCCCTGACGGGGGGCGCGACACCCCTCCACTTT
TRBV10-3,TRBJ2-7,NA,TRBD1,CAISDPRDRGGEQYF,TGTGCCATCAGTGATCCGCGGGACAGGGGTGGGGAGCAGTACTTC